This entry is about one T cell receptor (beta chain). Its antigen is still unknown. The data derive from a study of vaccination and CD4 T cells after COVID-19. For the study at large: Overlapping spike peptides of SARS-CoV-2, HCoV-NL63, HCoV-OC43 and HCoV-229E stimulated the cells.

Oncomine TCR Beta short-read sequencing was applied to DNA from cultured CD4+ T cells. Via MiXCR, TCRdb re-called the PCR reads, giving one row per CDR3 protein. This sample carries more than 15,000 distinct CDR3 sequences, about three fifths of them seen once, and the ten largest clones take around a tenth. Treatment noted: roughly 10-day PBMC culture with coronavirus spike peptide pools or control peptides (ViraFEST assay). V dropped 5 bases and J dropped 4; count of bases not matched to a gene: 4. Germline V gene data show CDR1 as DFQATT and CDR2 as SNEGSKA (reference sequence). The CDR3 extends over 13 amino acids.

The rearrangement uses TRBV20-1 and TRBJ2-7, with 11 bases lining up with TRBD1. The origin of this receptor is a human donor who had recovered from COVID-19. Sequenced material: CD4+ T cells from blood, cultured in vitro. CDR3 DNA sequence: TGCAGTGCTCGGACAGGGGGCCGGTACGAGCAGTACTTC. Encoded protein: CSARTGGRYEQYF.